This TCR beta chain was sequenced during a study of tumor-infiltrating lymphocytes in primary liver carcinoma (TCRdb year 2017). Background on the whole study: Of the five patients, three men and two women aged 30 to 69 years, four had hepatocellular carcinoma and one had combined HCC and intrahepatic cholangiocarcinoma. The study combined TCRbeta repertoire sequencing, expression microarrays and whole-exome sequencing across five regions of each liver tumor, with adjacent normal tissue and blood. Samples yielded roughly 3.5 to 8 million productive TCRbeta reads; read depth did not differ significantly between tissue types. Tumors of the five patients were stage T1-T3 N0M0 with maximum diameters of roughly 4.2 to 11 cm. A total of roughly 35 specimens from 5 patients underwent TCRbeta repertoire sequencing, comprising 25 tumor regions, 5 adjacent noncancerous liver tissues and 5 peripheral blood samples. High reproducibility was observed for the technical replicate repertoires, with mean shared-clone rates near 0.89 and correlation coefficients above 0.95.

Starting from about 550 ng total RNA, TCRbeta-specific cDNA was produced by reverse transcription with a constant-region primer and ProtoScript II reverse transcriptase. Three nested multiplex PCR rounds, following a slightly modified ARM-PCR procedure, were used to build the TCRbeta libraries. The first two PCR rounds used multiplex TRBV1-TRBV30 forward primers with a Cbeta reverse primer, each for approximately 9 cycles. Sample barcodes and Illumina adapters were added in a final 25-cycle PCR with Deep VentR polymerase. Before sequencing, amplicons between 200 and 500 bp were purified from gel using a QIAquick gel extraction kit. An Illumina HiSeq 2500 was used to sequence the TCRbeta amplicons with 250-bp paired-end reads. The authors processed their data as follows. Reads were quality-trimmed with Trimmomatic v0.33, and paired reads were merged with FLASH v1.2.11 to recover full CDR3 sequences. V, D and J germline segments were assigned to the rearranged TCRbeta sequences using MiGEC v1.2.1b. Clonotype statistics, along with Shannon-Wiener diversity indices, were calculated using VDJtools v1.0.0. Except for diversity analysis, only each sample's 250 most abundant clonotypes were used in subsequent analyses to reduce sampling bias. TCRdb handled the public reads itself, with Q25 trimming in fastp and clone calling in MiXCR, and kept productive beta chains. Every distinct CDR3 protein forms one entry, paired with its most common genes and DNA. The V and J calls follow TCRdb's processing rather than the paper's. The table for this sample lists some 87,000 distinct CDR3 sequences; roughly 70% of them were counted only once. Of the sample, about 27% falls within the top ten clones.

CDR1 and CDR2, looked up from the germline V gene, are SGDLS and YYNGEE. Germline trimming: 4 bases from V, 4 bases from J; junction bases outside gene matches: 8. The cysteine opens and the phenylalanine closes a CDR3 of 15 amino acids. The CDR3 DNA has 45 bases and is translated from base 1. Without any cell sorting, total RNA and DNA were extracted together from around 18-30 mg of bulk tissue using the AllPrep DNA/RNA mini kit. Between late 2015 and early 2016, several patients in China with histopathologically diagnosed primary liver carcinoma had their tumors surgically resected. At the time of sampling, the patients were treatment-naive and had chronic HBV infection. Fresh tumor and adjacent tissue pieces were bisected; one half was stored in RNAlater at -80°C, the other sent for histology. As concerns this clonotype: This receptor's antigen is unknown. Per-nucleotide qualities are absent, and no much larger clonotype sits a single base away.

What the authors observed across the whole study: Consistent with antigen-driven expansion, pairs of tumor regions showed higher repertoire overlap (mean around 36%) than either tumor-adjacent pairs (approximately 17%) or tumor-blood pairs (about 14%). With just a few patients in the study, the authors point out that the findings should be validated in a larger study. Comparison of CD4+ and CD8+ T cell repertoires was precluded by the use of bulk unsorted samples. Because only the TCR beta chain was sequenced and unpaired alpha chains were not captured, true repertoire diversity is likely underestimated. The top 250 clones accounted for a significantly greater share of the repertoire in tumors than in blood (p = 0.039).

Sequencing input: tumor-adjacent normal liver tissue. Recombination connected TRBV9 to TRBJ2-1, with TRBD2 identical over 7 junction bases. This clonotype was sampled from a man aged 35-49 years with primary liver carcinoma and hepatitis B virus infection. For the CDR3, the sequence is CASSQRLAEYNEQFF. DNA sequence: TGTGCCAGCAGCCAGAGGCTAGCGGAATACAATGAGCAGTTCTTC. The full variable domain, completed from the reference TRBV9 and TRBJ2-1 proteins outside the CDR3, reads DSGVTQTPKHLITATGQRVTLRCSPRSGDLSVYWYQQSLDQGLQFLIQYYNGEERAKGNILERFSAQQFPDLHSELNLSSLELGDSALYFCASSQRLAEYNEQFFGPGTRLTVL.